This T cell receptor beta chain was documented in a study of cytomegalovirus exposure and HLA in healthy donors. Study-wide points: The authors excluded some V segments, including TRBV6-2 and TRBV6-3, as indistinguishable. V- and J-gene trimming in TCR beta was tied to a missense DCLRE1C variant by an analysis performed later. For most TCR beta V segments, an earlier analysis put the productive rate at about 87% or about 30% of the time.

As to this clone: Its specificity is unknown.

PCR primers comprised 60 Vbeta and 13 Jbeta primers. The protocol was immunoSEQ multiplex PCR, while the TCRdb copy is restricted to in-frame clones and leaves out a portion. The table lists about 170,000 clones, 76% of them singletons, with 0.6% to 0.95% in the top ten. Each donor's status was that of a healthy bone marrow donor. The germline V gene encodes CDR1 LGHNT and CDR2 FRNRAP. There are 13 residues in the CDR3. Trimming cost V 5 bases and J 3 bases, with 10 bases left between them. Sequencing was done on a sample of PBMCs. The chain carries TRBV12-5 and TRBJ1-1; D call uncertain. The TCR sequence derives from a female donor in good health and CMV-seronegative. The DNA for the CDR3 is TGTGCTAGTGGTCCCCGCGGTCACACTGAAGCTTTCTTT. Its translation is CASGPRGHTEAFF.